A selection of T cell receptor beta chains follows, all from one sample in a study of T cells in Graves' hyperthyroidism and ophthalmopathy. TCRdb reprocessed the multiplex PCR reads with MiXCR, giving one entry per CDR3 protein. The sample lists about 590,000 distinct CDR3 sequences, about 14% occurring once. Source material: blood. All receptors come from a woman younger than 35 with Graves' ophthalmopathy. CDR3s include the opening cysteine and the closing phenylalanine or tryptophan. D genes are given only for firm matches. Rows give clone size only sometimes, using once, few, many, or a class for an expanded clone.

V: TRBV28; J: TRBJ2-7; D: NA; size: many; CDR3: CASSFPTYRARVYEQYF; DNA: TGTGCCAGCAGTTTTCCTACTTACAGGGCCCGGGTCTACGAGCAGTACTTC
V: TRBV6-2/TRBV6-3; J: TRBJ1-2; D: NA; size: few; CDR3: CASSYHNSRDRNYGYTF; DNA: TGTGCCAGCAGTTACCATAATTCGCGGGACCGTAACTATGGCTACACCTTC
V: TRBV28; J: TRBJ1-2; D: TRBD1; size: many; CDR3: CASSLLRTGNGYTF; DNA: TGTGCCAGCAGCTTACTTCGGACAGGGAATGGCTACACCTTC
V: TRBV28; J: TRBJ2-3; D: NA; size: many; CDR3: CASSFGYLTDTQYF; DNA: TGTGCCAGCAGTTTTGGGTATCTCACAGATACGCAGTATTTT
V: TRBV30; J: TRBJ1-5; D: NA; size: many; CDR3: CAARQPNQPQHF; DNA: TGTGCCGCGAGACAGCCTAATCAGCCCCAGCATTTT
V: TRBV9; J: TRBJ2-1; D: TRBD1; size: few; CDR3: CASSVMGQGYNEQFF; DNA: TGTGCCAGCAGCGTTATGGGACAGGGGTACAATGAGCAGTTCTTC
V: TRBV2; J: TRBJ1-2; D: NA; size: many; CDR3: CASSERTVNYGYTF; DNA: TGTGCCAGCAGTGAAAGGACAGTCAACTATGGCTACACCTTC
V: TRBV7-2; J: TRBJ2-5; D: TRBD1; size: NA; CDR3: CASSTRTGGLQETQYF; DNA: TGTGCCAGCAGCACCCGGACAGGGGGCCTCCAAGAGACCCAGTACTTC
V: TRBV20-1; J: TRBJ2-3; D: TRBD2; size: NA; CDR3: CSARDRASGRWVDTQYF; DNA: TGCAGTGCTAGAGATCGTGCCAGCGGGAGATGGGTAGATACGCAGTATTTT
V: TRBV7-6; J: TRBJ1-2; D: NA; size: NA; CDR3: CASSLGPIGGDGYTF; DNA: TGTGCCAGCAGCTTAGGCCCTATAGGGGGAGATGGCTACACCTTC
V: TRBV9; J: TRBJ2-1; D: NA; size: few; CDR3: CASSVVQSYNEQFF; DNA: TGTGCCAGCAGCGTAGTCCAATCCTACAATGAGCAGTTCTTC
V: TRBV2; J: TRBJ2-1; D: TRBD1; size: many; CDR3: CASRPRSQGAGGMNEQFF; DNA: TGTGCCAGCAGACCCCGCTCGCAGGGGGCCGGGGGTATGAATGAGCAGTTCTTC
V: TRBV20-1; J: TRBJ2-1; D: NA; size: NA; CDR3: CSARVTWRGSYNEQFF; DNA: TGCAGTGCTAGAGTAACTTGGCGAGGGTCCTACAATGAGCAGTTCTTC
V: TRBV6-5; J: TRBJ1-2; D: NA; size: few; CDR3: CASSYTGWDGYTF; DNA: TGTGCCAGCAGTTACACAGGGTGGGATGGCTACACCTTC
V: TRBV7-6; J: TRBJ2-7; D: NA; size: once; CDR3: CASSDKFERGSYEQYF; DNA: TGTGCCAGCAGCGATAAATTTGAACGGGGATCCTACGAGCAGTACTTC
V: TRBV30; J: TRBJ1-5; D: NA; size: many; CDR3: CAWSSSGHRDQPQHF; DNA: TGTGCCTGGAGCTCCTCGGGACATCGGGATCAGCCCCAGCATTTT
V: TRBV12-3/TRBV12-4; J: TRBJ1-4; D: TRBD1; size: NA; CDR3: CASSRTGRDEKLFF; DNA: TGTGCCAGCAGTAGGACAGGGAGGGATGAAAAACTGTTTTTT
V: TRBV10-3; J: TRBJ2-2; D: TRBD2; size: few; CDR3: CATARLAGGDTGELFF; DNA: TGTGCCACCGCGAGACTAGCGGGAGGCGACACCGGGGAGCTGTTTTTT
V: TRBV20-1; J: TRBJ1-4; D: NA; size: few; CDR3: CSAPGRSTTFTRPEKLFF; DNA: TGCAGTGCGCCAGGACGGAGTACCACCTTCACCAGACCCGAAAAACTGTTTTTT
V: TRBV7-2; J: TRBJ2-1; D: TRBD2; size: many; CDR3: CASIPGTSGRRGSYNEQFF; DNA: TGTGCCAGCATCCCCGGGACTAGCGGGAGGAGGGGCTCCTACAATGAGCAGTTCTTC
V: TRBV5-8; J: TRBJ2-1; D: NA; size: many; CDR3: CASSLFSNYNEQFF; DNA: TGTGCCAGCAGCTTGTTTTCCAACTACAATGAGCAGTTCTTC
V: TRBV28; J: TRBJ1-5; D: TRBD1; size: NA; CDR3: CASSLSGTGRGSNQPQHF; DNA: TGTGCCAGCAGTTTATCCGGGACAGGGAGGGGGAGCAATCAGCCCCAGCATTTT
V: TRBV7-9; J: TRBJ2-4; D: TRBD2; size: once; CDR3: CASSSTTAGLALLNIQYF; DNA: TGTGCCAGCAGCTCAACGACAGCGGGACTAGCGTTGCTAAACATTCAGTACTTC
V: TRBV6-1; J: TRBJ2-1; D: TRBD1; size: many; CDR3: CASGGQVSYNEQFF; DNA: TGTGCCAGCGGGGGACAGGTTTCCTACAATGAGCAGTTCTTC
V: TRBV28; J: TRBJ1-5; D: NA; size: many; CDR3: CASSFQGNSNQPQHF; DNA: TGTGCCAGCAGTTTTCAGGGTAATAGCAATCAGCCCCAGCATTTT
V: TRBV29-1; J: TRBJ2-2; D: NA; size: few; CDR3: CSVERGGNTGELFF; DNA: TGCAGCGTTGAGAGAGGGGGGAACACCGGGGAGCTGTTTTTT
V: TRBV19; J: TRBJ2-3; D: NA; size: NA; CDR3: CASIGGPAGTDTQYF; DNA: TGTGCCAGTATAGGGGGCCCGGCGGGAACAGATACGCAGTATTTT
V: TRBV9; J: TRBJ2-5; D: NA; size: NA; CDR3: CASSGGGREETQYF; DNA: TGTGCCAGCAGCGGGGGAGGAAGAGAGGAGACCCAGTACTTC
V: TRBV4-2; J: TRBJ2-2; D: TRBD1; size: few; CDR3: CASSQEDRGSNTGELFF; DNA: TGTGCCAGCAGCCAGGAGGACAGGGGCTCGAACACCGGGGAGCTGTTTTTT
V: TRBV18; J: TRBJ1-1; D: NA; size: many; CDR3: CASSPPPGTEAFF; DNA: TGTGCCAGCTCACCCCCCCCGGGCACTGAAGCTTTCTTT
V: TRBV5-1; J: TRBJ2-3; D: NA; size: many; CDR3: CASSFGDDTQYF; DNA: TGCGCCAGCAGCTTCGGAGATGATACGCAGTATTTT
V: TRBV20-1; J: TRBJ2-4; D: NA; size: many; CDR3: CSARDEGLSKNIQYF; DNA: TGCAGTGCTAGAGATGAGGGTTTGTCCAAAAACATTCAGTACTTC
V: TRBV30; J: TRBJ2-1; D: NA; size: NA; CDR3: CAWSRQPGYNEQFF; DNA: TGTGCCTGGAGTAGGCAGCCGGGTTACAATGAGCAGTTCTTC
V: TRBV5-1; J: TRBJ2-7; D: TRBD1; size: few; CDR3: CASSRGQGIYEQYF; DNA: TGCGCCAGCAGCCGCGGACAGGGGATCTACGAGCAGTACTTC
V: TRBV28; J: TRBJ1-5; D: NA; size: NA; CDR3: CASSQEQPNQPQHF; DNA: TGTGCCAGCAGCCAGGAACAGCCGAATCAGCCCCAGCATTTT
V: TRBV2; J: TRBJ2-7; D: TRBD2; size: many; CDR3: CASSEGLAGGSYEQYF; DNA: TGTGCCAGCAGTGAAGGACTAGCGGGAGGGTCCTACGAGCAGTACTTC
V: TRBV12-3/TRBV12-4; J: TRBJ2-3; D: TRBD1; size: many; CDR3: CASSFRDRADTQYF; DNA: TGTGCCAGCAGTTTTCGGGACAGAGCAGATACGCAGTATTTT
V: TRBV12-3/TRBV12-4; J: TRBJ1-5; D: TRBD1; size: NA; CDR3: CASSSVGQGISLVYSNQPQHF; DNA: TGTGCCAGCAGTTCGGTGGGACAGGGGATCTCCCTCGTATATAGCAATCAGCCCCAGCATTTT
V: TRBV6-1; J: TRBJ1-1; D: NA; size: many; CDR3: CASSNLMNTEAFF; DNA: TGTGCCAGCAGCAACTTAATGAACACTGAAGCTTTCTTT
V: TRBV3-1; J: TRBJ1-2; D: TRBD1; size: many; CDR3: CASSQEGQGANYGYTF; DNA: TGTGCCAGCAGCCAAGAGGGACAGGGCGCAAACTATGGCTACACCTTC
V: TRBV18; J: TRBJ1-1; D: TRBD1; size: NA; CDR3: CASSPDRATEAFF; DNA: TGTGCCAGCTCACCCGACAGGGCGACTGAAGCTTTCTTT
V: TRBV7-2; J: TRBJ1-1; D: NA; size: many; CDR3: CASSPPDRLNTEAFF; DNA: TGTGCCAGCAGCCCTCCCGACAGATTAAACACTGAAGCTTTCTTT
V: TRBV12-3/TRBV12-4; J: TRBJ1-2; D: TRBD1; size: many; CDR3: CASSPGQTTNYGYTF; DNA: TGTGCCAGCAGCCCGGGACAGACAACTAACTATGGCTACACCTTC
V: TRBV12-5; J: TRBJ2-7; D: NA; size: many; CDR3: CASGLVWADSYEQYF; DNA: TGTGCTAGTGGTTTGGTATGGGCGGACTCCTACGAGCAGTACTTC
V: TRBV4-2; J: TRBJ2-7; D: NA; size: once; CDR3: CASSPLMETYEQYF; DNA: TGTGCCAGCAGCCCTCTAATGGAAACCTACGAGCAGTACTTC
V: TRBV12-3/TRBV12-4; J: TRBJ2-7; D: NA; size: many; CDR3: CASTSDRPSYEQYF; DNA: TGTGCCAGCACCTCAGACAGGCCCTCCTACGAGCAGTACTTC
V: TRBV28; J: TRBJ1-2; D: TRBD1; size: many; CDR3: CASSPTGGNGYTF; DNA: TGTGCCAGCAGTCCCACAGGGGGCAATGGCTACACCTTC
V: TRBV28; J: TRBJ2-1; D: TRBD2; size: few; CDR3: CASRVSVLAGGKGYNEQFF; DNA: TGTGCCAGCAGAGTTTCGGTACTAGCGGGAGGCAAAGGATACAATGAGCAGTTCTTC
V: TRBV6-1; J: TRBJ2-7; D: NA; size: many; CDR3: CASSEQATYEQYF; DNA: TGTGCCAGCAGTGAACAGGCGACCTACGAGCAGTACTTC